Following are 23 T cell receptor beta chains from one sample sequenced in a study of T cells in Graves' hyperthyroidism and ophthalmopathy. It was RNA transcripts that yielded the amplified TCR beta CDR3 regions. The HTBI primer set was used in a first-round RT-PCR of the TCR CDR3. TCRdb called the multiplex PCR reads again in MiXCR, with one record for every CDR3 protein. The profile covers 250,000 to 300,000 distinct CDR3 sequences, with roughly 13% appearing a single time and roughly 7.7% taken by the ten largest. The sequencing input was blood. These receptors all come from a middle-aged woman with Graves' hyperthyroidism.

In its sample, this clonotype was seen many times. This chain links TRBV7-2 with TRBJ2-1; 11 nucleotides agree with TRBD2. The ends lost 5 bases at V and 6 bases at J; junction bases unmatched: 6. This CDR3 contains 15 residues. In germline, CDR1 is SGHTA, CDR2 FQGNSA. CDR3 nucleotide sequence: TGTGCCAGCAGCCCGGGACTAGCGGTGAGCAATGAGCAGTTCTTC. Translating it yields CASSPGLAVSNEQFF.

The sample holds many counts of this clonotype. The V call is TRBV6-1, the J call TRBJ2-1; D may be TRBD1 (6 bases). Trimming left V 5 bases short and J 1 base short, with 9 bases between. CDR3 length: 14 residues. Germline CDR1 reads MNHNS; CDR2 reads SASEGT. The DNA for the CDR3 is TGTGCCAGCAGTAGCAGGGGTTCCTACAATGAGCAGTTCTTC. This translates into CASSSRGSYNEQFF.

This clonotype came up many times. The chain recombines TRBV11-2 with TRBJ2-3, with TRBD2 matching over 11 bases. With V trimmed by 3 bases and J by 7 bases, 6 bases remained unmatched. Looked up from germline, CDR1 is SGHAT and CDR2 is FQNNGV. This CDR3 has 15 amino acids. In DNA, the CDR3 is TGTGCCAGCAGCTTCCTTAGCGGGAGGGACCATACGCAGTATTTT. This encodes CASSFLSGRDHTQYF.

V is TRBV7-9 and J is TRBJ2-5; D is ambiguous. Trimming left V 6 bases short and J 4 bases short, with 9 bases between. Looked up from germline, CDR1 is SEHNR and CDR2 is FQNEAQ (reference sequence). This CDR3 has 12 residues. The CDR3: CASRSASETQYF. DNA for the CDR3: TGTGCCAGCAGATCCGCTTCAGAGACCCAGTACTTC.

The chain carries TRBV4-1 and TRBJ1-4; possible D gene TRBD1, 5 bases. V was clipped by 2 bases and J by 8 bases, with 18 bases between them. This CDR3 is 16 amino acids long. The germline CDR1 and CDR2 sequences are MGHRA and YSYEKL. The CDR3 DNA sequence: TGCGCCAGCAGCCAACCAACCAAAAGGGGTTTCGAAAAACTGTTTTTT. The encoded protein is CASSQPTKRGFEKLFF.

As concerns this clonotype: This is likely a read error, given that the CDR3 carries no conserved phenylalanine or tryptophan at its end. This rearrangement joins TRBV24-1 to TRBJ2-7; maybe TRBD2 (5 bases). Germline values: CDR1 KGHDR, CDR2 SFDVKD. The V end lost 3 bases, the J end lost 2 bases, and 16 bases lay between the germline ends. The CDR3 consists of 16 residues. CDR3 sequence: CATSDPRAGKTYEQYL. In DNA form, the CDR3 reads TGTGCCACCAGTGATCCGCGGGCCGGGAAGACCTACGAGCAGTACCTC.

This clonotype occurred many times. The CDR3 spells CASSPTHRETGELFF. CDR3 DNA: TGTGCCAGCAGTCCCACGCACAGGGAAACGGGGGAGCTGTTTTTT. The V and J genes are TRBV12-3 or TRBV12-4 and TRBJ2-2; TRBD1 is a possible D gene (6 bases). Trimming cost V 5 bases and J 8 bases, with 18 bases left between them. This CDR3 region has 15 residues.

This clonotype has at least ten counts. The chain is built from TRBV28 and TRBJ2-3, with TRBD2 identical over 8 bases. The CDR3 length is 16 residues. V trimming: 3 bases; J trimming: 0 bases; junction bases outside the gene matches: 5. Germline V CDR1 and CDR2: MDHEN, SYDVKM. The CDR3 region has the DNA TGTGCCAGCAGTTTCTCGGGACTAGGGAGCACAGATACGCAGTATTTT. Translated, it gives CASSFSGLGSTDTQYF.

This clonotype was seen at least ten times. The V gene is TRBV7-9, the J gene TRBJ2-5, with D perhaps TRBD2 (5 bases). Germline V gene sequence: CDR1 SEHNR, CDR2 FQNEAQ (reference sequence). With 6 bases removed from V and 1 base from J, the gap between germline ends came to 9 bases. This CDR3 region has 13 residues. CDR3 sequence: CASRPDFQETQYF. The CDR3 DNA reads as TGTGCCAGCAGACCGGACTTCCAAGAGACCCAGTACTTC. The whole variable domain, filled in from reference TRBV7-9 and TRBJ2-5, reads DTGVSQNPRHKITKRGQNVTFRCDPISEHNRLYWYRQTLGQGPEFLTYFQNEAQLEKSRLLSDRFSAERPKGSFSTLEIQRTEQGDSAMYLCASRPDFQETQYFGPGTRLLVL.

This clonotype was picked up many times. V and J are TRBV6-5 and TRBJ1-1, with D perhaps matching TRBD1 (5 bases). Trimming removed 2 bases at V and 1 base at J, with 14 bases between. The CDR3 totals 16 residues. Germline lookup yields CDR1 MNHEY and CDR2 SVGAGI. The CDR3 DNA reads as TGTGCCAGCAGTTACGGCAGGGTCGGCGCGAACACTGAAGCTTTCTTT. This gives the protein CASSYGRVGANTEAFF.

In this sample, this clonotype turned up many times. The chain combines TRBV12-3 or TRBV12-4 with TRBJ2-3; 13 bases fit TRBD2. V gave up 6 bases and J gave up 3 bases; unmatched junction bases: 3. The CDR3 loop spans 15 amino acids. The CDR3 reads CASSMTSGGTDTQYF. DNA for the CDR3: TGTGCCAGCAGCATGACTAGCGGGGGGACAGATACGCAGTATTTT.

This clonotype was detected many times. The rearrangement uses TRBV15 and TRBJ2-7, with 8 positions matching TRBD2. V shed 1 base, J shed 7 bases, and the junction held 9 bases outside the gene matches. The CDR3 spans 15 residues. CDR1 and CDR2 (germline): LNHNV, YYDKDF (reference sequence). The CDR3 is CATSRGAAGAGEQYF. CDR3 DNA sequence: TGTGCCACCAGCAGAGGCGCAGCGGGGGCCGGGGAGCAGTACTTC.

Concerning this clonotype: A much larger clone is a single base away; this may be a read error. The chain joins TRBV7-2 to TRBJ2-7; 12 nucleotides match TRBD1. CDR1 and CDR2 from the germline V gene are SGHTA and FQGNSA. The length of the CDR3 is 14 residues. The CDR3 sequence is CAGSSRDRGREQYF. The CDR3 bases are TGTGCCGGCAGCTCCCGGGACAGGGGGCGCGAGCAGTACTTC.

The chain recombines TRBV13 with TRBJ2-1; D is possibly TRBD1 (6 bases). The CDR3 is 15 residues long. Germline V lookup: CDR1 PRHDT, CDR2 FYEKMQ (reference sequence). V lost 5 bases, J lost 4 bases, and 15 bases lay in between. The CDR3, as DNA: TGTGCCAGCAGCCCGAGGGACATCTCTTACAATGAGCAGTTCTTC. This translates into CASSPRDISYNEQFF.

This clonotype was picked up a small number of times. The chain uses TRBV7-9 and TRBJ1-1; D uncertain. Deletions cut 0 bases from V and 5 bases from J, with 4 bases between. CDR1 SEHNR and CDR2 FQNEAQ come from the germline V gene (reference sequence). The CDR3 length is 12 residues. In DNA form, the CDR3 reads TGTGCCAGCAGCTTAGCGAGTACTGAAGCTTTCTTT. This encodes CASSLASTEAFF. Drawing the rest from reference TRBV7-9 and TRBJ1-1, the complete variable domain is DTGVSQNPRHKITKRGQNVTFRCDPISEHNRLYWYRQTLGQGPEFLTYFQNEAQLEKSRLLSDRFSAERPKGSFSTLEIQRTEQGDSAMYLCASSLASTEAFFGQGTRLTVV.

This clonotype came up many times. The gene calls are TRBV11-2 and TRBJ1-2; TRBD1 might be the D (5 bases). There are 13 residues in the CDR3. Germline CDR1 is SGHAT and CDR2 is FQNNGV. Trimming took off 5 bases at V and 4 bases at J, with 11 bases between the two ends. CDR3 region: CASSPGFGYGYTF. CDR3 DNA sequence: TGTGCCAGCAGCCCAGGGTTCGGCTATGGCTACACCTTC.

This clonotype came up many times. The chain has TRBV6-1 and TRBJ1-5; 8 nucleotides align to TRBD1. V dropped 6 bases and J dropped 1; count of bases not matched to a gene: 8. CDR1 and CDR2 from the germline V gene are MNHNS and SASEGT. CDR3 size: 16 residues. The CDR3 nucleotides are TGTGCCAGCAGGCGGACAGGGCGAGGGAGCAATCAGCCCCAGCATTTT. Protein product: CASRRTGRGSNQPQHF.

On this clonotype: This may stem from a read error, because a much larger clone lies one nucleotide away. V usage is TRBV6-2 or TRBV6-3 and J usage is TRBJ2-2; the match to TRBD2 covers 9 bases. With 6 bases clipped from V and 4 bases from J, the junction kept 12 bases outside the gene matches. Germline assignment: CDR1 MNHEY and CDR2 SVGEGT. The CDR3 covers 17 residues. CDR3 region: CASRPPTSGRGTGELFF. In DNA form, the CDR3 reads TGTGCCAGCAGACCCCCAACTAGCGGGCGAGGCACCGGGGAGCTGTTTTTT.

This clonotype has ten or more counts. The chain joins TRBV2 to TRBJ1-2, with D perhaps TRBD1 (5 bases). This CDR3 region has 16 residues. Trimming cost V 6 bases and J 4 bases, with 21 bases left between them. Germline CDR1 reads SNHLY; CDR2 reads FYNNEI. The CDR3 protein is CASRELKTASGYGYTF. The DNA of the CDR3 is TGTGCCAGCAGAGAATTAAAGACAGCTTCGGGCTATGGCTACACCTTC.

This clonotype was seen many times. The chain combines TRBV7-9 with TRBJ1-2; D is ambiguous. V gave up 5 bases and J gave up 3 bases, with 16 bases separating them. Germline CDR1 SEHNR, CDR2 FQNEAQ (reference sequence). This CDR3 is 15 amino acids long. The DNA for the CDR3 is TGTGCCAGCAGCCGCGATGGATTGCAGCACTATGGCTACACCTTC. Translation gives CASSRDGLQHYGYTF.

Many counts were recorded for this clonotype. The chain uses TRBV27 and TRBJ1-5; maybe TRBD1 (5 bases). The germline V gene encodes CDR1 MNHEY and CDR2 SMNVEV (reference sequence). The CDR3 length is 20 residues. V lost 5 bases and J lost 3, with 29 bases in between. Written as DNA, the CDR3 is TGTGCCAGCAGTCTTAGTCGCCCGATCAGAGCCAGGGATACCAATCAGCCCCAGCATTTT. It is translated as CASSLSRPIRARDTNQPQHF.

This clonotype has a count of ten or more. The DNA for the CDR3 is TGTGCCAGCAGCTTGGTACTAGCGGGGGATGAGCAGTTCTTC. Translating it yields CASSLVLAGDEQFF. This chain uses TRBV5-8 with TRBJ2-1, with 11 nucleotides matching TRBD2. Germline V gene lookup returns CDR1 SGHTS and CDR2 YDEGEE. The CDR3 spans 14 residues. V lost 0 bases and J lost 8; bases outside the gene matches: 1.

This clonotype was counted ten times or more. This chain links TRBV28 with TRBJ2-1, with D perhaps TRBD2 (5 bases). Per the germline V gene, CDR1 is MDHEN and CDR2 is SYDVKM. The CDR3 consists of 15 residues. V gave up 6 bases and J gave up 2 bases, with 14 bases separating them. The CDR3 here is CASSSTEVAYNEQFF. CDR3 in DNA: TGTGCCAGCAGCTCCACGGAGGTCGCCTACAATGAGCAGTTCTTC.